The 32 T cell receptor beta chains below all came from one sample that was sequenced in a study of shared clonotypes between healthy human individuals. Only CD45RO-negative cells positively selected for CCR7 counted as naive CD8 cells, so terminally differentiated effector memory CD45RA+ cells were excluded. Sequenced by immunoSEQ multiplex PCR; TCRdb stores in-frame clones only, minus some. The sample lists roughly 1,800,000 clones, about 95% seen once, with 1.2% in the top ten. The specimen sequenced was naive CD8+ T cells sorted from blood. The receptors were sampled from a man aged 18-30 years in good health.

This clone showed up just once. The rearrangement joins TRBV29-1 to TRBJ2-7, with 8 bases lining up with TRBD2. Trimming cost V 2 bases and J 0 bases; bases outside gene matches: 6. The germline CDR1 and CDR2 sequences are SQVTM and ANQGSEA. This CDR3 comprises 15 residues. The DNA for the CDR3 is TGCAGCGTTGAAACTAGCGGTCAGAGCTCCTACGAGCAGTACTTC. It specifies CSVETSGQSSYEQYF.

The count of this clone is one. V is TRBV6-6 and J is TRBJ2-3; D unresolved. Germline V gene lookup returns CDR1 MNHNY and CDR2 SVGAGI (reference sequence). V was cut by 7 bases and J by 6 bases, with 11 bases left in between. CDR3 size: 12 residues. CDR3 amino acids: CASIDTWDTQYF. CDR3 in DNA: TGTGCCAGCATTGACACGTGGGATACGCAGTATTTT.

The rearrangement links TRBV9 to TRBJ2-7; 12 bases map to TRBD2. Germline loops: CDR1 SGDLS, CDR2 YYNGEE. The CDR3 totals 15 residues. V was pared by 3 bases and J by 4 bases, with 5 bases of the junction left unmatched. The CDR3 is CASSASTSGSYEQYF. The CDR3 DNA reads as TGTGCCAGCAGCGCCTCGACTAGCGGGAGTTACGAGCAGTACTTC. Together with reference TRBV9 and TRBJ2-7, the CDR3 gives the full variable domain: DSGVTQTPKHLITATGQRVTLRCSPRSGDLSVYWYQQSLDQGLQFLIQYYNGEERAKGNILERFSAQQFPDLHSELNLSSLELGDSALYFCASSASTSGSYEQYFGPGTRLTVT.

This clone was recorded only once. This rearrangement joins TRBV19 to TRBJ1-4; 9 bases agree with TRBD1. Trimming removed 1 base from V and 12 bases from J; junction bases left unmatched: 6. Germline V gene sequence: CDR1 LNHDA, CDR2 SQIVND (reference sequence). The CDR3 extends over 14 amino acids. The CDR3 DNA is TGTGCCAGTAGTATAGCCCCGGGACAGGGTGAACTGTTTTTT. Translating gives CASSIAPGQGELFF.

The chain couples TRBV6-5 to TRBJ2-1; TRBD1 matches 8 bases. V gave up 7 bases and J gave up 1 base; unmatched junction bases: 3. Per the germline V gene, CDR1 is MNHEY and CDR2 is SVGAGI. The CDR3 contains 14 residues. The CDR3 DNA follows: TGTGCCAGCAAGGACAGGGAGTCCTACAATGAGCAGTTCTTC. This encodes CASKDRESYNEQFF.

As DNA, the CDR3 is TGTGCCAGCAGTCCCTGGGACACCTATCAGCCCCAGCATTTT. Its translation: CASSPWDTYQPQHF. The chain couples TRBV27 to TRBJ1-5; tentative D call: TRBD1 (6 bases). The V gene's germline CDR1 is MNHEY and CDR2 SMNVEV (reference sequence). This CDR3 is built from 14 residues. V lost 5 bases and J 5 bases, leaving 13 bases between the germline ends.

The chain joins TRBV30 to TRBJ2-5; D uncertain. CDR1 is GTSNPN and CDR2 is SVGIG in the germline V gene (reference sequence). V lost 5 bases to trimming and J lost 3 bases, with 7 bases between them. There are 11 residues in the CDR3. The CDR3 sequence is CAWGWEETQYF. CDR3 DNA: TGTGCCTGGGGCTGGGAAGAGACCCAGTACTTC.

The chain's CDR3 is CASSLRGYTDTQYF. CDR3 DNA: TGTGCCAGCAGTTTACGGGGGTACACAGATACGCAGTATTTT. V is TRBV28 and J is TRBJ2-3; TRBD2 might be the D (6 bases). This CDR3 is 14 amino acids long. From germline, CDR1 is MDHEN and CDR2 SYDVKM. V shed 2 bases and J shed 2 bases, with 8 bases lying between them.

The chain carries TRBV10-1 and TRBJ2-3, with 11 bases aligning to TRBD2. V lost 3 bases, J lost 4 bases, and 6 bases stayed unmatched. Germline CDR1 is WNHNN and CDR2 is SYGVQD (reference sequence). The CDR3 loop spans 16 amino acids. CDR3 sequence: CASSENSGRASDTQYF. In DNA, the CDR3 is TGCGCCAGCAGTGAAAATAGCGGGAGGGCCTCAGATACGCAGTATTTT.

This clone was counted only a few times. The chain carries TRBV30 and TRBJ1-1; D perhaps matches TRBD1 (6 bases). CDR1 is GTSNPN and CDR2 is SVGIG in the germline V gene (reference sequence). This CDR3 region has 14 residues. The ends were cut back, 2 bases at V and 1 base at J, with 11 bases in the middle. The CDR3 sequence is CAWSLATGNTEAFF. The CDR3 coding sequence is TGTGCCTGGAGTTTGGCGACAGGGAACACTGAAGCTTTCTTT.

Concerning this clone: The same CDR3 can be traced to other DNA sequences in this sample. The chain employs TRBV9 and TRBJ2-5, with a tentative D call TRBD2 (6 bases). V shed 0 bases and J shed 5 bases, with 11 bases lying between them. This CDR3 has 14 residues. Germline loops: CDR1 SGDLS, CDR2 YYNGEE. The CDR3 DNA follows: TGTGCCAGCAGCGTAGACGGGGGTCCGGAGACCCAGTACTTC. Translation gives CASSVDGGPETQYF.

This rearrangement joins TRBV7-9 to TRBJ1-2; possible D gene TRBD1, 5 bases. The CDR3 runs 15 residues. Germline V gene lookup returns CDR1 SEHNR and CDR2 FQNEAQ (reference sequence). V dropped 1 base and J dropped 4 bases, with 13 bases sitting between them. As DNA, the CDR3 is TGTGCCAGCAGCTTAGTAGGGGCTAAGACCTATGGCTACACCTTC. This sequence encodes CASSLVGAKTYGYTF.

The genes are TRBV19 and TRBJ2-4; possibly TRBD2 for D (5 bases). CDR1 and CDR2 from the germline V gene are LNHDA and SQIVND (reference sequence). This CDR3 comprises 16 residues. V was cut by 4 bases and J by 5 bases, with 18 bases left in between. The CDR3 loop is CASSSGLEGVQNIQYF. CDR3 sequence (DNA): TGTGCCAGTAGTAGTGGGTTAGAGGGAGTCCAAAACATTCAGTACTTC.

The genes are TRBV29-1 and TRBJ2-1; D not resolved. CDR1 is SQVTM and CDR2 is ANQGSEA in the germline V gene. The CDR3 is 10 amino acids. Trimming removed 0 bases from V and 14 bases from J, with 8 bases in between. Here the CDR3 reads CSVEDGQEFF. The DNA of the CDR3 is TGCAGCGTTGAAGATGGTCAGGAGTTCTTC.

The genes are TRBV28 and TRBJ1-1, with D uncertain. From germline, CDR1 is MDHEN and CDR2 SYDVKM. Trimming stripped 6 bases from V and 3 bases from J, with 11 bases between. This CDR3 spans 13 amino acids. CDR3 loop: CASRYHGDTEAFF. The CDR3 region has the DNA TGTGCCAGCAGATACCACGGCGACACTGAAGCTTTCTTT.

The chain joins TRBV4-3 to TRBJ2-7, with TRBD1 identical over 10 bases. Germline values: CDR1 LGHNA, CDR2 YSLEER. J gave up 4 bases and V 0 bases, and 3 bases lay outside the gene matches. The CDR3 length is 15 residues. CDR3 protein: CASSQEGTGVYEQYF. DNA of the CDR3: TGCGCCAGCAGCCAAGAGGGGACAGGGGTTTACGAGCAGTACTTC.

The chain recombines TRBV10-2 with TRBJ2-7; TRBD1 matches 7 bases. There are 15 residues in the CDR3. The J segment lost 3 bases and the V segment lost 5 bases, leaving 10 bases of the junction unmatched. Per the germline V gene, CDR1 is WSHSY and CDR2 is SAAADI. As DNA, the CDR3 is TGCGCCAGCAGTTGGTCTCCGGGACAGAGCTACGAGCAGTACTTC. Protein sequence: CASSWSPGQSYEQYF.

The chain joins TRBV5-1 to TRBJ2-7, with D tentatively TRBD1 or TRBD2 (5 bases each). CDR3 length: 11 amino acids. V was cut by 7 bases and J by 4 bases, with 9 bases left in between. Germline V gene lookup returns CDR1 SGHRS and CDR2 YFSETQ. CDR3 coding DNA: TGCGCCAGCTGGGACGGGTACGAGCAGTACTTC. Translating it yields CASWDGYEQYF.

A word on this clone: Lacking the conserved final phenylalanine or tryptophan, this CDR3 likely reflects a read error. The limits of the CDR3 on the DNA are not certain, so only TCRdb's listed CDR3 is given. This CDR3 reads CASSSPLTRG. The gene calls are TRBV6-4 and TRBJ1-1. Per the germline V gene, CDR1 is MRHNA and CDR2 is SNTAGT. The CDR3 comprises 10 residues, both ends counted.

The chain uses TRBV2 and TRBJ2-5, with 7 bases lining up with TRBD1. This CDR3 has 16 amino acids. J lost 3 bases, V lost 2 bases, and 9 bases had no gene match. CDR1 is SNHLY and CDR2 is FYNNEI in the germline V gene. The DNA of the CDR3 is TGTGCCAGCAGTGAAAGGGGGCCCATCTACGAAGAGACCCAGTACTTC. It codes for CASSERGPIYEETQYF.

The chain recombines TRBV5-4 with TRBJ1-5; 7 bases are a match to TRBD1. This CDR3 is 13 amino acids long. J gave up 8 bases and V 2 bases, and 4 bases lay outside the gene matches. The germline gives CDR1 SGHNT, CDR2 YYREEE (reference sequence). Here the CDR3 DNA reads TGTGCCAGCAGCTTAGACAGGGATGAGCCCCAGCATTTT. Amino acid sequence: CASSLDRDEPQHF.

This clone occurred once. J is TRBJ2-7 and V is TRBV7-9; 7 bases map to TRBD2. Trimming removed 11 bases from V and 3 bases from J; junction bases left unmatched: 10. The CDR3 sequence is 13 residues long. Germline CDR1 and CDR2: SEHNR and FQNEAQ (reference sequence). In DNA form, the CDR3 reads TGTGCCGGGGGGGTGCCATGGGACTACGAGCAGTACTTC. Protein: CAGGVPWDYEQYF.

The chain joins TRBV6-5 to TRBJ1-2; 10 bases agree with TRBD1. This CDR3 spans 14 amino acids. CDR1 and CDR2 from the germline V gene are MNHEY and SVGAGI. V shed 8 bases, J shed 2 bases, and the junction held 5 bases outside the gene matches. CDR3 amino acids: CASSTGGNNYGYTF. The DNA of the CDR3 is TGTGCCAGCTCGACAGGGGGCAACAACTATGGCTACACCTTC.

The chain employs TRBV5-1 and TRBJ2-7; TRBD1 matches at 7 bases. This CDR3 contains 16 residues. Trimming at V came to 6 bases and at J to 0 bases, leaving 12 bases not matched to a gene. Germline CDR1 and CDR2: SGHRS and YFSETQ. CDR3 loop: CASTTGINPSSYEQYF. CDR3 DNA sequence: TGCGCCAGCACGACAGGGATTAATCCATCCTCCTACGAGCAGTACTTC.

This rearrangement joins TRBV5-1 to TRBJ2-7, with 10 bases fitting TRBD2. Per germline, CDR1 SGHRS and CDR2 YFSETQ. V gave up 2 bases and J gave up 7 bases; unmatched junction bases: 12. The CDR3 contains 16 residues. The CDR3 spells CASSFGAGTSDREQYF. In DNA, the CDR3 is TGCGCCAGCAGCTTTGGGGCCGGGACTAGCGACCGTGAGCAGTACTTC.

Written as DNA, the CDR3 is TGTGCCAGCAGCTTAGATCTGGCTAACGAGCAGTACTTC. Its translation is CASSLDLANEQYF. The chain uses TRBV11-2 and TRBJ2-7, with D uncertain. V gave up 0 bases and J gave up 5 bases, with 8 bases separating them. Germline-derived CDR1 and CDR2 are SGHAT and FQNNGV. This CDR3 spans 13 amino acids.

This clone was seen once. The chain links TRBV6-5 to TRBJ1-4; 10 bases are a match to TRBD1. J lost 4 bases, V lost 2 bases, and 4 bases had no gene match. The length of the CDR3 is 16 residues. The V gene's germline CDR1 is MNHEY and CDR2 SVGAGI. DNA of the CDR3: TGTGCCAGCAGTTACGGGACAGGGGCCCATAATGAAAAACTGTTTTTT. It encodes CASSYGTGAHNEKLFF.

The CDR3 DNA is TGTGCCAGCAGCCAGGACAGGGTATGGGATACGCAGTATTTT. Protein product: CASSQDRVWDTQYF. This sequence joins TRBV14 and TRBJ2-3, with 8 bases identical to TRBD1. Trimming removed 3 bases from V and 6 bases from J; junction bases left unmatched: 5. The CDR3 has 14 amino acids. Germline CDR1 SGHDN, CDR2 FVKESK.

A word on this clone: The identical CDR3 is also encoded by other nucleotide sequences in the sample. V usage is TRBV9 and J usage is TRBJ2-3, with D hard to call. Trimming removed 0 bases from V and 3 bases from J, with 2 bases in between. In germline, CDR1 is SGDLS, CDR2 YYNGEE. The CDR3 has 12 amino acids. CDR3 coding DNA: TGTGCCAGCAGCGTAGGAACAGATACGCAGTATTTT. It yields the protein CASSVGTDTQYF.

CDR3 coding DNA: TGCGCCAGCAGTGATTCGCCTAGCGGGAGCAATGAGCAGTTCTTC. Protein: CASSDSPSGSNEQFF. The rearrangement uses TRBV10-1 and TRBJ2-1; 10 bases align to TRBD2. Trimming removed 3 bases from V and 6 bases from J; junction bases left unmatched: 5. CDR1 WNHNN and CDR2 SYGVQD come from the germline V gene (reference sequence). The CDR3 has 15 residues.

V gene TRBV19 combines with J gene TRBJ2-7; 9 positions agree with TRBD1. CDR1 is LNHDA, CDR2 SQIVND, per germline (reference sequence). Unmatched junction bases numbered 7, after V lost 5 bases and J lost 2 bases. The CDR3 spans 15 residues. Written as DNA, the CDR3 is TGTGCCAGTAGTGGCGGGACAGGGATAACCTACGAGCAGTACTTC. It is translated as CASSGGTGITYEQYF.

This chain uses TRBV7-8 with TRBJ2-2, with a tentative D call TRBD2 (6 bases). Trimming removed 4 bases from V and 0 bases from J, with 15 bases in between. There are 17 residues in the CDR3. CDR1 is SGHVS and CDR2 is FQNEAQ in the germline V gene. The CDR3 sequence is CASSSPTGTPNTGELFF. CDR3 nucleotides: TGTGCCAGCAGCTCCCCTACCGGGACTCCGAACACCGGGGAGCTGTTTTTT. The variable domain in full, with the rest retrieved from reference TRBV7-8 and TRBJ2-2, is GAGVSQSPRYKVAKRGQDVALRCDPISGHVSLFWYQQALGQGPEFLTYFQNEAQLDKSGLPSDRFFAERPEGSVSTLKIQRTQQEDSAVYLCASSSPTGTPNTGELFFGEGSRLTVL.